These T cell receptor beta chains were read from a single sample in a study of identifying expanded T cells in peripheral blood. Clones were sequenced by immunoSEQ multiplex PCR, and TCRdb holds only the in-frame ones, with some missing. This table has some 70,000 clones, under 90% appearing once. Sequencing was carried out using blood. The receptors were sampled from a person between 18 and 69 years old in good health. CDR3s include the opening cysteine and the closing phenylalanine or tryptophan. A D gene is named only where the DNA matches it firmly. Clone size is shown for a subset of rows, as once, few, many or a class of expanded clone.

TRBD2 | once | TRBJ2-1 | 16 | TRBV4-2 | TGTGCCAGCAGCCAGGGGAGCGGGGCCCTCTACAATGAGCAGTTCTTC | CASSQGSGALYNEQFF
TRBD2 | . | TRBJ2-5 | 15 | TRBV4-1 | TGCGCCAGCAGCCGCTCGGGACTAGCTGAAGAGACCCAGTACTTC | CASSRSGLAEETQYF
. | . | TRBJ1-1 | 13 | TRBV6-1 | TGTGCCAGCAGTGAAGCTGGGGGAACACAAGCTTTCTTT | CASSEAGGTQAFF
. | . | TRBJ2-5 | 14 | TRBV10-3 | TGTGCCATCAGTGAACTCAACTCCCAAGAGACCCAGTACTTC | CAISELNSQETQYF
. | . | TRBJ2-3 | 13 | TRBV9 | TGTGCCAGCAGCCCCCTAGCCTCAGATACGCAGTATTTT | CASSPLASDTQYF
. | . | TRBJ2-6 | 15 | TRBV6-1 | TGTGCCAGCAAGGGCGGAAGCTCTGGGGCCAACGTCCTGACTTTC | CASKGGSSGANVLTF
. | . | TRBJ2-5 | 15 | TRBV7-2 | TGTGCCAGCAGCTTAGGAGGGGGGTCTTGGGAGACCCAGTACTTC | CASSLGGGSWETQYF
. | once | TRBJ1-6 | 18 | TRBV7-2 | TGTGCCAGCAGCTCTAGGACGGGACTGGGTACGGGGGTTTCACCCCTCCACTTT | CASSSRTGLGTGVSPLHF
. | . | TRBJ2-1 | 16 | TRBV4-1 | TGCGCCAGCAGCCACGCGGGCGACTGGCCCTACAATGAGCAGTTCTTC | CASSHAGDWPYNEQFF
. | . | TRBJ1-2 | 11 | TRBV2 | TGTGCCAGCGGCGGACAGTATGGCTACACCTTC | CASGGQYGYTF
TRBD2 | few | TRBJ2-1 | 18 | TRBV7-8 | TGTGCCAGCAGCTTAGGCTCGCGCGGGAGTGGATCCGGCAATGAGCAGTTCTTC | CASSLGSRGSGSGNEQFF
. | . | TRBJ2-3 | 17 | TRBV9 | TGTGCCAGCAGCGTAGCCCCAGATGGGACTAGCACAGATACGCAGTATTTT | CASSVAPDGTSTDTQYF
TRBD1 | . | TRBJ2-7 | 16 | TRBV28 | TGTGCCAGCAGTTTCCCCGGACAGGGGAATACCTACGAGCAGTACTTC | CASSFPGQGNTYEQYF
. | few | TRBJ1-1 | 13 | TRBV19 | TGTGCCAGTAGTTTCTGGGAGAACACTGAAGCTTTCTTT | CASSFWENTEAFF
TRBD1 | once | TRBJ1-2 | 14 | TRBV19 | TGTGCCAGTAGTATAGACCGGGACAGGGGAGGCTACACCTTC | CASSIDRDRGGYTF
TRBD2 | . | TRBJ2-3 | 18 | TRBV18 | TGTGCCAGCTCACGGGAACCTAGCGGAAACCGGGGCACAGATACGCAGTATTTT | CASSREPSGNRGTDTQYF
. | once | TRBJ1-5 | 11 | TRBV2 | TGTGCCAGTGCCTTGAATCAGCCCCAGCATTTT | CASALNQPQHF
TRBD2 | . | TRBJ2-1 | 15 | TRBV4-1 | TGCGCCAGCAGCCTGGCTAGCGGGGGGTTGGATGAGCAGTTCTTC | CASSLASGGLDEQFF
TRBD1 | . | TRBJ1-5 | 15 | TRBV5-1 | TGCGCCAGCAGCTCCGGGACAGGGGCGGATCAGCCCCAGCATTTT | CASSSGTGADQPQHF
TRBD1 | . | TRBJ1-2 | 17 | TRBV16 | TGTGCCAGCAGCCAATCGCAACAGGGGGGGACTAACTATGGCTACACCTTC | CASSQSQQGGTNYGYTF
. | . | TRBJ1-2 | 16 | TRBV12-5 | TGTGCTAGTGGTCGATTGGGAGTCGCGCCTGACTATGGCTACACCTTC | CASGRLGVAPDYGYTF
. | . | TRBJ1-2 | 14 | TRBV9 | TGTGCCAGCAGCGAGGGACAATTCCCCTATGGCTACACCTTC | CASSEGQFPYGYTF
. | . | TRBJ2-2 | 15 | TRBV14 | TGTGCCAGCGCCGATTCTAGGGGTTCCACCGGGGAGCTGTTTTTT | CASADSRGSTGELFF
TRBD1 | . | TRBJ2-1 | 15 | TRBV11-1 | TGTGCCAGCAGCTTGGGGACAGGGCCCTACAATGAGCAGTTCTTC | CASSLGTGPYNEQFF
TRBD1 | . | TRBJ2-2 | 15 | TRBV7-8 | TGTGCCAGCAGCTTACGGACAGGCTTCACCGGGGAGCTGTTTTTT | CASSLRTGFTGELFF
. | few | TRBJ1-1 | 13 | TRBV28 | TGTGCCAGCCGACTAACGAGAACTCAGCGGGCTTTCTTT | CASRLTRTQRAFF
. | few | TRBJ1-2 | 13 | TRBV5-6 | TGTGCCAGCAGCTTGGATTGGGACGATGGCTACACCTTC | CASSLDWDDGYTF
. | . | TRBJ2-3 | 18 | TRBV30 | TGTGCCTGGAGTGTAGAATACCGGGGGAGGAAAAGCACAGATACGCAGTATTTT | CAWSVEYRGRKSTDTQYF
TRBD2 | . | TRBJ2-1 | 13 | TRBV15 | TGTGCCACCAGACTAGCGGGACTCAATGAGCAGTTCTTC | CATRLAGLNEQFF
. | . | TRBJ1-2 | 11 | TRBV6-5 | TGTGCCAGCAGTGTCGTAGGCGGCTACACCTTC | CASSVVGGYTF
TRBD1 | . | TRBJ1-2 | 16 | TRBV4-1 | TGCGCCAGCAGCCTGGGGGGGACAGTAGATAACTATGGCTACACCTTC | CASSLGGTVDNYGYTF
. | . | TRBJ1-3 | 16 | TRBV4-1 | TGCGCCAGCAGCCAAGATCAGACATCTTATGGAAACACCATATATTTT | CASSQDQTSYGNTIYF
. | . | TRBJ2-7 | 14 | TRBV27 | TGTGCCAGCAGTTTAACGCAGGGAGCGGGCGAGCAGTACTTC | CASSLTQGAGEQYF
TRBD2 | . | TRBJ2-7 | 15 | TRBV9 | TGTGCCAGCAGCGTAGAGGGCTCCCGAGCGGGGGAGCAGTACTTC | CASSVEGSRAGEQYF
TRBD1 | . | TRBJ1-1 | 15 | TRBV7-9 | TGTGCCAGCAGCTCGCCGGACAGGGTGAACACTGAAGCTTTCTTT | CASSSPDRVNTEAFF
. | . | TRBJ2-5 | 15 | TRBV7-2 | TGTGCCAGCAGCTTAGCGTCAGTGGAGGAAGAGACCCAGTACTTC | CASSLASVEEETQYF
TRBD2 | . | TRBJ2-1 | 13 | TRBV14 | TGTGCCAGCAGCTCCGGGGGGGGAAGGGAGCAGTTCTTC | CASSSGGGREQFF
. | . | TRBJ2-2 | 12 | TRBV2 | TGTGCCAGCAGTGGGGTAGCCGGGGAGCTGTTTTTT | CASSGVAGELFF
TRBD2 | . | TRBJ2-2 | 16 | TRBV4-1 | TGCGCCAGCAGCCAAACGCCGGGACTAGAGCCCGGGGAGCTGTTTTTT | CASSQTPGLEPGELFF
TRBD1 | once | TRBJ1-2 | 16 | TRBV28 | TGTGCCAGCAGGCCGGGAGACAGGGAAGGCGGCTATGGCTACACCTTC | CASRPGDREGGYGYTF